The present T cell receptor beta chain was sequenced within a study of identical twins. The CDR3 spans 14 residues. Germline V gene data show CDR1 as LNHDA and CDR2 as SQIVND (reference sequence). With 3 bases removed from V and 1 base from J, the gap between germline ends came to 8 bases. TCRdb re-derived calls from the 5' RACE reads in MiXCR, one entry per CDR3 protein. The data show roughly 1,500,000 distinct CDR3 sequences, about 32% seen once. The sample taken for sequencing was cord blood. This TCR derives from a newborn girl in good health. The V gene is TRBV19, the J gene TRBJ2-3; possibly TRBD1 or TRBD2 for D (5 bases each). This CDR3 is CASSIMGGTDTQYF. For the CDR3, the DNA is TGTGCCAGTAGTATTATGGGGGGCACAGATACGCAGTATTTT.